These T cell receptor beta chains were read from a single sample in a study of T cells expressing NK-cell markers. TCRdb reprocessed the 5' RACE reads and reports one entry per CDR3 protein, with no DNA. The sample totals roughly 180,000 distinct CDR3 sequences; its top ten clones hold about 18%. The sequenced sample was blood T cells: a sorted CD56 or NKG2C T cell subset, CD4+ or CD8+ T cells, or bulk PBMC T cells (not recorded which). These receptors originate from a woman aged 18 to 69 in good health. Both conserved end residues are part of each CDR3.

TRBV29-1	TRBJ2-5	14	CSVRGEVGQETQYF
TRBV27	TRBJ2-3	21	CASIRRPGLAKTPHTADTQYF
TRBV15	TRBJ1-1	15	CATSATGGLNTEAFF
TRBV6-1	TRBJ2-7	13	CASSEWGIYEQYF
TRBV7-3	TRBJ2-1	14	CASSLAQLGGEQFF
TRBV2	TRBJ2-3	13	CASLAELTDTQYF
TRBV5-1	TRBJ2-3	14	CASSRVSGADTQYF
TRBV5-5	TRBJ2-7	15	CASSFGQGRSYEQYF
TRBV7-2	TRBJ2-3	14	CASSLSTGGGTQYF
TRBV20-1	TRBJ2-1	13	CSSREGTYNEQFF
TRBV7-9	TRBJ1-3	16	CASSNRPILSGNTIYF
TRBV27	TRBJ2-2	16	CASSALQRWGSGELFF
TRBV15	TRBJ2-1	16	CATSPRDFHSYNEQFF
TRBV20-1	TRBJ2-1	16	CSARDTLAASYNEQFF
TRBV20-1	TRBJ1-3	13	CSARGVTGNTIYF
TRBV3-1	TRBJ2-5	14	CASRRGTVQETQYF
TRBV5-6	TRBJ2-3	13	CASTHTDTDTQYF
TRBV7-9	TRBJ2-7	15	CASSLEGGESYEQYF
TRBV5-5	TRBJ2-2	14	CASSYSTNTGELFF
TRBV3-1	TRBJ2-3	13	CASRKGTTDTQYF
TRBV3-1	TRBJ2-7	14	CASSRDGNSPEQYF
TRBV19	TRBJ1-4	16	CASSSPGTVINEKLFF
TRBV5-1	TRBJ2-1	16	CASSLGPGKGDNEQFF
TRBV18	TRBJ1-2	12	CASSPWTYGYTF
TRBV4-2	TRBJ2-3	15	CASQLAVFSTDTQYF
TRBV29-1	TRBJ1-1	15	CSAMGGWAMNTEAFF
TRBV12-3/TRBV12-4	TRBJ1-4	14	CASSQGALREKLFF
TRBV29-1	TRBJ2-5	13	CSGLGDREETQYF
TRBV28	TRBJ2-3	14	CASSLVKPTDTQYF
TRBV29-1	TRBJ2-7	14	CSVEGRGAGGEQYF
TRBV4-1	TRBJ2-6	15	CASSVGHSGANVLTF
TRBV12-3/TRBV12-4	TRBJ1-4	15	CASRPGQGVDEKLFF
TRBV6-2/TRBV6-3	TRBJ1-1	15	CASSPYTTGQSEAFF
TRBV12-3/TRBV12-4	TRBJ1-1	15	CASSLRQAMNTEAFF
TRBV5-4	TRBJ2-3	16	CASSTGLAGGGDTQYF